This entry features one TCR beta chain sequence. Its antigen target is currently unknown. Qualities for individual bases were not recorded, and no much larger clone is one base off. What the time point label conveys for this sample: cells obtained before transplantation from donor or recipient. CD3+CD4+ and CD3+CD8+ populations were FACS-sorted from unstimulated pre-transplant donor and recipient cells taken from spleen or lymph nodes. The CDR3 numbers 14 residues from cysteine through phenylalanine. Of the read, only the CDR3 DNA is kept; its 42 bases are in frame from base 1. CDR1 is given as MNHNS and CDR2 as SASEGT, both from the germline V gene. From V the trimming removes 4 bases and from J it removes 5 bases, while the gene matches leave 3 bases of the junction unaccounted for. The library was generated by the immunoSEQ multiplex PCR assay. In most patients, genomic DNA was isolated using the Qiagen DNeasy Blood and Tissue Kit and sent frozen to Adaptive Biotechnologies for TCR sequencing. Adaptive Biotechnologies carried out high-throughput TCR-beta CDR3 sequencing of genomic DNA for most patients. Processing in the source paper ran as follows. TCR sequencing data were retrieved from Adaptive's ImmunoSEQ software for 15 to 20 patients, whereas three other patients were processed with MiXCR and VDJtools. To correct CD4 versus CD8 sorting errors, sequences present in both subsets at a frequency ratio below 5:1 were removed. CDR3 nucleotide sequences shared between donor and recipient were removed because their origin could not be assigned. Alloreactive clones required at least 2-fold expansion over unstimulated cells and minimum CFSE-low frequency of 0.002% (template counts) or 0.001% (read counts). Clones detected in sequenced pre-transplant spleen, lymph node, or MLR CFSE-low populations of the donor or recipient were defined as mappable. The cumulative frequency of alloreactive clones was calculated as a percentage of all sequences, weighted by copy number. What TCRdb holds here is the immuneACCESS table cut down to in-frame rearrangements. Part of the clones is not present; checked against another copy, under half of the missing clones reflect an unresolved V gene, and the others are unexplained. That table gives V, J and clone size, and the DNA gave D and trimming. A total of around 90,000 clones appear in this sample, 80% to 95% of them only once. Roughly 0.31% of the sample comes from the top ten.

This sample is part of a study of graft-versus-host responses after intestinal transplantation (dated by TCRdb to the early 2020s). Looking at the study overall: The transplants that recipients got were multivisceral, liver-intestinal, or isolated intestinal. Every recipient was given anti-thymocyte globulin induction, then maintenance tacrolimus and steroids for around three years. Bulk TCR-beta CDR3 sequencing was used to track graft-versus-host and host-versus-graft alloreactive T cell clones in the graft, circulation and bone marrow after intestinal transplantation. To identify alloreactive clones, pre-transplant mixed lymphocyte reaction products were sequenced and compared with unstimulated pre-transplant donor and recipient T cells. Of the roughly 24 intestinal transplant recipients enrolled in the cohort, one of whom was a retransplant, 3 patients without pretransplant specimens were excluded. Donor T cell macrochimerism was defined as a peak of at least 4% donor T cells among recipient peripheral blood mononuclear cells. Samples from a few later patients were sequenced in-house on an Illumina MiSeq with MiXCR processing rather than by the commercial service.

Here is what the overall study found, with its caveats: Early after transplant, declines in HvG clones were associated with peak levels of circulating GvH clones. In patients with donor T cell macrochimerism, the allografts had high GvH to HvG T cell clonal ratios. GvH clones were detected in recipient bone marrow, and some of these GvH clones were observed earlier in ileal mucosa or blood, consistent with an intestinal mucosal origin. The relatively low number and heterogeneity of intestinal transplant patients limited the conclusions.

The source was unstimulated CD4+ T cells sorted from spleen or lymph node cells, collected before intestinal transplant. The clonotype was recovered from a human donor who received an intestinal transplant. The receptor chain draws on TRBV6-1 and TRBJ2-1, and 9 junction bases match TRBD1. For the CDR3, the sequence is CASSVQGANNEQFF. DNA sequence: TGTGCCAGCAGTGTACAGGGGGCGAACAATGAGCAGTTCTTC.